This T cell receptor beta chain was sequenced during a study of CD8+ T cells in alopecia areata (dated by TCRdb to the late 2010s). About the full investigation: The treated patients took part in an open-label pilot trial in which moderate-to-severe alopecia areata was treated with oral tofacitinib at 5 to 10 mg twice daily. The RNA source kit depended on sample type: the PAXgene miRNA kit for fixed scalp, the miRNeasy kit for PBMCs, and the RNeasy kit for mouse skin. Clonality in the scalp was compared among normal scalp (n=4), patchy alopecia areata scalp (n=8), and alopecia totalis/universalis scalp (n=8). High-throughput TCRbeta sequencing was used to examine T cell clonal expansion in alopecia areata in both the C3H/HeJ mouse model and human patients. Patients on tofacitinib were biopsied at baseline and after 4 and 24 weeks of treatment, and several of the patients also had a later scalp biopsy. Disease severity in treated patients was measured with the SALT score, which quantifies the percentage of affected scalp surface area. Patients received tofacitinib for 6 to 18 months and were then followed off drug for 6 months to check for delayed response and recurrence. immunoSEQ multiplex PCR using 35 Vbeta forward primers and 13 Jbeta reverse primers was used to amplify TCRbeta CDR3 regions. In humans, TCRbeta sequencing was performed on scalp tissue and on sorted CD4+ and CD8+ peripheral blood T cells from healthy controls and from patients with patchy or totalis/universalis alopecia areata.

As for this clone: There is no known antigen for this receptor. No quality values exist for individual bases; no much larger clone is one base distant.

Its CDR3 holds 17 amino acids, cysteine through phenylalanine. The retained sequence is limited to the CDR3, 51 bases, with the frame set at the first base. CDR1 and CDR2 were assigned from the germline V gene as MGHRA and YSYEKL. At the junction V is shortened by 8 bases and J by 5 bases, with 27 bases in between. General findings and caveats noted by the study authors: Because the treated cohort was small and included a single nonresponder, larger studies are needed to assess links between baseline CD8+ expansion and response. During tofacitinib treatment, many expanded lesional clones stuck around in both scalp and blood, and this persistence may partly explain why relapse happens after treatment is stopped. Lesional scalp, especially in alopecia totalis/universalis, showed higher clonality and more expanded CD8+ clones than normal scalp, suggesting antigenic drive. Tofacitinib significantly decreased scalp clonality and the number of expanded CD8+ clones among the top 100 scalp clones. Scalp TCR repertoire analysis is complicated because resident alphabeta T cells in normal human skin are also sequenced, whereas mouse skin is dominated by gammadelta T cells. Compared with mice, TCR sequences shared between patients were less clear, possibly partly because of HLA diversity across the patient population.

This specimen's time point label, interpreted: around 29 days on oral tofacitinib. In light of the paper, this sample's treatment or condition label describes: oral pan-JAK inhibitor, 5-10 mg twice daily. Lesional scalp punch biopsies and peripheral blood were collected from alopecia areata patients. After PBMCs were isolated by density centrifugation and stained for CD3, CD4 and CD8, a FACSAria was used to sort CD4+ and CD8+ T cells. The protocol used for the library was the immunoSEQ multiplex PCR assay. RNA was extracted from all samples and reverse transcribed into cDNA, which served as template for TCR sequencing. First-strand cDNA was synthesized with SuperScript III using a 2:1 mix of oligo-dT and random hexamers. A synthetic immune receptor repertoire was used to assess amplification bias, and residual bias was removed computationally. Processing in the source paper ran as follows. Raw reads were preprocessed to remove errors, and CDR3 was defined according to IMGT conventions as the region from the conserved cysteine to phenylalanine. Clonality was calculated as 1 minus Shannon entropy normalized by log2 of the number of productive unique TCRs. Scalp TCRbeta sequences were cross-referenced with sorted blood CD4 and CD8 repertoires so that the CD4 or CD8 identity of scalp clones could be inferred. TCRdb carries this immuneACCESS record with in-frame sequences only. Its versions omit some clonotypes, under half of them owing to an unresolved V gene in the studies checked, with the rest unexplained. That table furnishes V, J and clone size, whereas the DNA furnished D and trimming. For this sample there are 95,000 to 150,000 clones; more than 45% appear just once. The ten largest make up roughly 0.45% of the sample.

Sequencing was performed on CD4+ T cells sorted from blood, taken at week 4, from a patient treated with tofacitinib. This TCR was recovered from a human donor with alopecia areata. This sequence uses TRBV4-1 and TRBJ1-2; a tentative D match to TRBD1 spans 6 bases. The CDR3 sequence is CASRDWAGAAIGYGYTF. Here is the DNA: TGCGCCAGCCGGGACTGGGCAGGGGCCGCGATCGGATATGGCTACACCTTC.